A single T cell receptor (beta chain) is shown here with its context. PCR used 60 Vbeta primers and 13 Jbeta primers. The repertoire was sequenced with immunoSEQ multiplex PCR; TCRdb's copy has only in-frame clones and lacks some. The sample records about 120,000 clones, about 80% being singletons. The data were taken from a study of cytomegalovirus exposure and HLA in healthy donors. Trimming shortened V by 2 bases and J by 2 bases, and 22 bases separated the two germline ends. CDR3 length: 18 amino acids. Germline values: CDR1 MGHDK, CDR2 SYGVNS. Sample: PBMCs. The sequence was obtained from a man aged 25-45 years in good health and CMV-seropositive. The chain carries TRBV25-1 and TRBJ2-7; weak D call: TRBD1 (6 bases). The CDR3 here is CASSEGPRGQGTPYEQYF. The CDR3 nucleotides are TGTGCCAGCAGTGAAGGGCCAAGAGGACAAGGGACACCCTACGAGCAGTACTTC.